The 13 T cell receptor beta chains given below trace back to one sample, sequenced in a study of shared clonotypes between healthy human individuals. Naive-designated CD8 cells lacked CD45RO, were positively enriched for CCR7, and omitted terminally differentiated effector memory CD45RA+ cells. Clones were sequenced by immunoSEQ multiplex PCR, and TCRdb holds only the in-frame ones, with some missing. Of 1.5 million to 2.5 million clones in the sample, just under 95% were seen once. The sequenced material came from naive CD8+ T cells sorted from blood. Receptors were obtained from a man aged 18 to 35 in good health.

The V gene is TRBV27, the J gene TRBJ2-5, with D unresolved. From germline, CDR1 is MNHEY and CDR2 SMNVEV (reference sequence). Trimming shortened V by 0 bases and J by 4 bases, and 6 bases separated the two germline ends. The CDR3 has 13 residues. DNA of the CDR3: TGTGCCAGCAGTTTATCGACGCGAGAGACCCAGTACTTC. It is translated as CASSLSTRETQYF.

The chain recombines TRBV6-1 with TRBJ2-7; no clear D gene. CDR3 length: 12 residues. The germline V gene encodes CDR1 MNHNS and CDR2 SASEGT. Trimming cost V 8 bases and J 6 bases, with 14 bases left between them. In DNA form, the CDR3 reads TGTGCCAGCGACTCTTTGGCCGCCGAGCAGTACTTC. Translating gives CASDSLAAEQYF.

The V gene is TRBV4-3, the J gene TRBJ2-2; the match to TRBD2 covers 12 bases. Germline V gene sequence: CDR1 LGHNA, CDR2 YSLEER. This CDR3 region has 18 residues. With V trimmed by 1 base and J by 2 bases, 5 bases remained unmatched. CDR3 DNA sequence: TGCGCCAGCAGCCAAGTACGACTAGCGGGAGTCAACACCGGGGAGCTGTTTTTT. Its translation is CASSQVRLAGVNTGELFF.

The chain is built from TRBV7-9 and TRBJ2-7; 9 nucleotides match TRBD1. V shed 5 bases and J 2 bases; nucleotides not matched to a gene: 7. From germline, CDR1 is SEHNR and CDR2 FQNEAQ (reference sequence). This CDR3 contains 15 residues. The CDR3 coding sequence is TGTGCCAGCAGCCCTCGGACAGGGGCAACCTACGAGCAGTACTTC. Translating it yields CASSPRTGATYEQYF.

In DNA, the CDR3 is TGTGCCAGCAGGCCCCCAGTCCTAGGGGCCACAGATACGCAGTATTTT. Its protein product is CASRPPVLGATDTQYF. The V call is TRBV28, the J call TRBJ2-3; possibly TRBD1 for D (5 bases). The CDR3 sequence is 16 residues long. Trimming cost V 6 bases and J 2 bases, with 18 bases left between them. Germline CDR1 is MDHEN and CDR2 is SYDVKM.

This clone was observed a few times. The chain has TRBV11-2 and TRBJ1-5; weak D call: TRBD1 (5 bases). The CDR3 is made up of 13 amino acids. V lost 3 bases, J lost 7 bases, and 10 bases lay in between. Germline CDR1 is SGHAT and CDR2 is FQNNGV. CDR3 DNA: TGTGCCAGCAGCTTTGGCGGGGGGCAGCCCCAGCATTTT. Amino acid sequence: CASSFGGGQPQHF.

This clone was counted once. The chain carries TRBV7-9 and TRBJ1-5; no clear D. The CDR3 has 15 amino acids. Germline CDR1 reads SEHNR; CDR2 reads FQNEAQ (reference sequence). Trimming took off 4 bases at V and 2 bases at J, with 12 bases between the two ends. As DNA, the CDR3 is TGTGCCAGCAGCTCAGAGGAGGAGGGCAATCAGCCCCAGCATTTT. This sequence encodes CASSSEEEGNQPQHF.

A word on this clone: A junction end diverges from the germline sequence, so it may reflect a read error. This sequence joins TRBV7-8 and TRBJ2-7; D is unresolved. CDR3 length equals 16 residues. Germline-derived CDR1 and CDR2 are SGHVS and FQNEAQ. CDR3 protein: CASSVALLPSVGRQYF. The DNA of the CDR3 is TGTGCCAGCAGCGTAGCCCTGCTTCCCTCCGTCGGACGGCAGTACTTC.

V usage is TRBV6-5 and J usage is TRBJ1-1; D may be TRBD1 (5 bases). The germline gives CDR1 MNHEY, CDR2 SVGAGI. V lost 2 bases to trimming and J lost 1 base, with 11 bases between them. The CDR3 is made up of 15 amino acids. The CDR3 DNA sequence: TGTGCCAGCAGTTACAGGGGAGGCCCGAACACTGAAGCTTTCTTT. Its protein is CASSYRGGPNTEAFF.

The genes are TRBV13 and TRBJ2-1; 7 nucleotides line up with TRBD2. The CDR3 contains 15 residues. The J segment lost 8 bases and the V segment lost 5 bases, leaving 12 bases of the junction unmatched. From germline, CDR1 is PRHDT and CDR2 FYEKMQ (reference sequence). The CDR3 reads CASSLRAGPRDEQFF. The CDR3, as DNA: TGTGCCAGCAGCCTCCGAGCGGGACCCCGCGATGAGCAGTTCTTC.

This clone came up once. The genes are TRBV5-1 and TRBJ2-7, with TRBD1 as a possible D gene (6 bases). V lost 5 bases and J lost 4, with 16 bases in between. The CDR3 spans 14 residues. CDR1 is SGHRS and CDR2 is YFSETQ in the germline V gene. CDR3 nucleotides: TGCGCCAGCAGAGGTCCAGGGGAGATGTACGAGCAGTACTTC. Its translation is CASRGPGEMYEQYF.

The chain uses TRBV7-8 and TRBJ2-3; 8 bases fit TRBD2. Trimming removed 6 bases from V and 2 bases from J; junction bases left unmatched: 4. The CDR3 is 14 amino acids. Germline-derived CDR1 and CDR2 are SGHVS and FQNEAQ. CDR3 coding DNA: TGTGCCAGCAGTTTTAGCGGGACCACAGATACGCAGTATTTT. Translation gives CASSFSGTTDTQYF.

The chain links TRBV5-4 to TRBJ2-7, with 12 bases fitting TRBD1. From germline, CDR1 is SGHNT and CDR2 YYREEE (reference sequence). After removal of 3 bases from V and 7 bases from J, the junction contained 5 bases not matched to a gene. This CDR3 is built from 14 residues. The CDR3 sequence is CASSSRDRGREQYF. The CDR3 DNA reads TGTGCCAGCAGCTCCCGGGACAGGGGGCGAGAGCAGTACTTC.